A single sample is the source of the 19 T cell receptor beta chains below, sequenced in a study of blood T cell repertoires in COVID-19. The repertoire was sequenced with immunoSEQ multiplex PCR; TCRdb's copy has only in-frame clones and lacks some. The data show 130,000 to 150,000 clones, approximately 80% seen once. Sequenced input: peripheral blood. The receptors here all came from a woman in her forties or fifties with acute or convalescent COVID-19.

V is TRBV12-3 or TRBV12-4 and J is TRBJ1-2; maybe TRBD1 (6 bases). Trimming took off 6 bases at V and 8 bases at J, with 10 bases between the two ends. CDR3 length: 11 residues. DNA for the CDR3: TGTGCCAGCAGCCGAGGACAGGGCTACACCTTC. Its protein product is CASSRGQGYTF.

This rearrangement joins TRBV18 to TRBJ1-4; 10 bases are a match to TRBD1. CDR3 length: 13 amino acids. The germline CDR1 and CDR2 sequences are KGHSH and LQKENI. The trim removed 6 bases at V and 8 bases at J, leaving 3 bases unmatched. CDR3 amino acids: CASSSGQGEKLFF. CDR3 in DNA: TGTGCCAGCTCTTCGGGACAGGGGGAAAAACTGTTTTTT.

The sample holds a few counts of this clone. This sequence joins TRBV3-1 (or the pseudogene TRBV3-2) and TRBJ1-4, with 7 bases fitting TRBD1. V lost 4 bases to trimming and J lost 7 bases; unmatched junction nucleotides: 6. CDR3 length equals 14 residues. In germline, CDR1 is LGHDT, CDR2 YNNKEL (reference sequence). The CDR3: CASSPRQGPEKLFF. As DNA, the CDR3 is TGTGCCAGCAGCCCAAGACAGGGCCCTGAAAAACTGTTTTTT.

V and J are TRBV4-2 and TRBJ1-2, with D uncertain. Germline values: CDR1 LGHNA, CDR2 YNFKEQ. V was pared by 0 bases and J by 1 base, with 12 bases between. The CDR3 runs to 16 residues. CDR3: CASSQDPRQNNYGYTF. Written as DNA, the CDR3 is TGTGCCAGCAGCCAAGATCCCCGCCAGAATAACTATGGCTACACCTTC.

CDR3 nucleotide sequence: TGTGCCAGCAGTCCCGGAGGGAGTTCGAAGGCTGAAGCTTTCTTT. Amino acids: CASSPGGSSKAEAFF. The rearrangement links TRBV7-2 to TRBJ1-1; D is ambiguous. This CDR3 comprises 15 residues. V lost 6 bases, J lost 6 bases, and 20 bases lay in between. Looked up from germline, CDR1 is SGHTA and CDR2 is FQGNSA.

This rearrangement joins TRBV30 to TRBJ2-2; 7 nucleotides align to TRBD1. With V trimmed by 5 bases and J by 6 bases, 9 bases remained unmatched. The CDR3 has 14 residues. In germline, CDR1 is GTSNPN, CDR2 SVGIG (reference sequence). In nucleotides, the CDR3 is TGTGCCTGGTGCCCCGGGACAGATGCCGGGGAGCTGTTTTTT. This translates into CAWCPGTDAGELFF.

The chain links TRBV7-9 to TRBJ1-2; 7 nucleotides agree with TRBD1. The CDR3 is 14 amino acids. J was trimmed by 4 bases and V by 5 bases; bases with no gene match: 7. Germline-derived CDR1 and CDR2 are SEHNR and FQNEAQ (reference sequence). CDR3: CASSQGGSSYGYTF. CDR3 bases: TGTGCCAGCAGCCAAGGGGGCTCCTCCTATGGCTACACCTTC.

Regarding this clone: The junction differs from germline at one of its ends, possibly a read error. The gene calls are TRBV27 and TRBJ1-1; D gene uncertain. In germline, CDR1 is MNHEY, CDR2 SMNVEV (reference sequence). This CDR3 contains 15 residues. The CDR3 DNA reads as TGTGCCAGCAGTTTATCTGCCGGGTTGAATACTGAAGCTTTCTTT. It codes for CASSLSAGLNTEAFF.

This chain connects TRBV2 to TRBJ1-6; D unclear. The CDR3 length is 13 residues. Germline loops: CDR1 SNHLY, CDR2 FYNNEI. The V gene lost 7 bases and the J gene lost 10 bases, with 14 bases spanning the gap. The CDR3 reads CASMEGGYSPLHF. CDR3 in DNA: TGTGCCAGCATGGAAGGCGGTTACTCACCCCTCCACTTT.

V gene TRBV27 combines with J gene TRBJ1-2; 9 bases agree with TRBD1. The V segment lost 3 bases and the J segment 4 bases; nucleotides outside the gene matches: 3. The CDR3 is made up of 14 amino acids. Germline V CDR1 and CDR2: MNHEY, SMNVEV (reference sequence). The CDR3: CASSLTGGFYGYTF. The CDR3 DNA follows: TGTGCCAGCAGTTTGACAGGGGGTTTCTATGGCTACACCTTC.

The rearrangement joins TRBV11-2 to TRBJ1-2; D is perhaps TRBD1 (6 bases). V was clipped by 5 bases and J by 5 bases, with 12 bases between them. There are 13 residues in the CDR3. Germline V gene data show CDR1 as SGHAT and CDR2 as FQNNGV. CDR3 amino acids: CASSPKGQYGYTF. In DNA, the CDR3 is TGTGCCAGCAGCCCAAAAGGACAGTATGGCTACACCTTC.

The chain couples TRBV25-1 to TRBJ2-3, with D perhaps TRBD1 (5 bases). Trimming took 6 bases from V and 6 from J, leaving 13 bases between them. The CDR3 is 13 residues long. The germline V gene has CDR1 MGHDK and CDR2 SYGVNS. In DNA form, the CDR3 reads TGTGCCAGCAGGCGACAGACCATGGATACGCAGTATTTT. Translating gives CASRRQTMDTQYF.

The count of this clone is one. The genes are TRBV2 and TRBJ2-5; 8 nucleotides agree with TRBD1. V gave up 0 bases and J gave up 5 bases; unmatched junction bases: 11. CDR3 length equals 17 residues. Germline loops: CDR1 SNHLY, CDR2 FYNNEI. The CDR3 DNA sequence: TGTGCCAGCAGTGAAGCACCTCCGAGACAGGGGACGGAGACCCAGTACTTC. Its translation: CASSEAPPRQGTETQYF.

The chain uses TRBV7-9 and TRBJ1-1; maybe TRBD1 (5 bases). In germline, CDR1 is SEHNR, CDR2 FQNEAQ (reference sequence). The CDR3 is made up of 13 amino acids. V gave up 0 bases and J gave up 5 bases, with 7 bases separating them. The CDR3 DNA reads TGTGCCAGCAGCTTAGCTAGGGGAACTGAAGCTTTCTTT. Translated: CASSLARGTEAFF.

The chain has TRBV6-5 and TRBJ1-6, with D possibly TRBD1 on 6 matching bases. Trimming stripped 4 bases from V and 7 bases from J, with 14 bases between. The germline V gene encodes CDR1 MNHEY and CDR2 SVGAGI. This CDR3 contains 15 residues. CDR3 region: CASSFRQEKNSPLHF. The CDR3 nucleotides are TGTGCCAGCAGTTTCAGACAGGAGAAGAATTCACCCCTCCACTTT.

V usage is TRBV13 and J usage is TRBJ2-3; 9 bases fit TRBD2. The CDR3 totals 16 residues. The germline gives CDR1 PRHDT, CDR2 FYEKMQ (reference sequence). The V segment lost 7 bases and the J segment 1 base; nucleotides outside the gene matches: 9. The CDR3 here is CASKLSRTSGTDTQYF. CDR3 in DNA: TGTGCCAGCAAACTTAGCAGGACTAGCGGCACAGATACGCAGTATTTT.

The gene calls are TRBV19 and TRBJ1-3; D gene unclear. This CDR3 is built from 15 residues. The V gene lost 10 bases and the J gene lost 0 bases, with 16 bases spanning the gap. Per germline, CDR1 LNHDA and CDR2 SQIVND (reference sequence). The CDR3 is CATSKDGSSGNTIYF. The DNA of the CDR3 is TGTGCCACTTCTAAGGACGGGAGCTCTGGAAACACCATATATTTT.

The chain joins TRBV28 to TRBJ1-3; D gene unclear. Looked up from germline, CDR1 is MDHEN and CDR2 is SYDVKM. V dropped 5 bases and J dropped 4 bases, with 9 bases sitting between them. CDR3 length: 13 residues. DNA of the CDR3: TGTGCCAGCAGTACCAGGCTAGGAAACACCATATATTTT. Its translation: CASSTRLGNTIYF.

As DNA, the CDR3 is TGCGCCAGCGCCGTGGACACGGCTAACTATGGCTACACCTTC. This gives the protein CASAVDTANYGYTF. This chain links TRBV5-1 with TRBJ1-2; TRBD1 is a possible D gene (5 bases). The CDR3 consists of 14 residues. Deletions cut 7 bases from V and 0 bases from J, with 13 bases between. The germline CDR1 and CDR2 sequences are SGHRS and YFSETQ.